Described below is a single T cell receptor (beta chain) sequence and its context. The germline V gene encodes CDR1 SGHTA and CDR2 FQGNSA. Trimming took 6 bases from V and 0 from J, leaving 9 bases between them. This CDR3 is 15 amino acids long. This entry comes from a study of T cell responses to AZD1222 COVID-19 vaccine. TCRdb's table, derived via immunoSEQ multiplex PCR, lists solely in-frame clones and lacks some. The sample has approximately 270,000 clones; around 93% are singletons. The origin of this receptor is an adult who received the AZD1222 COVID-19 vaccine. This specimen was peripheral blood, taken 28 days after the second AZD1222 dose. This sequence joins TRBV7-2 and TRBJ1-6; D possibly corresponds to TRBD1 (5 bases). The CDR3 region has the DNA TGTGCCAGCAGTTCTGACAGCTCCTATAATTCACCCCTCCACTTT. This gives the protein CASSSDSSYNSPLHF.